The 22 T cell receptor beta chains reported below all come from one sample, sequenced in a study of shared clonotypes between healthy human individuals. Clones were read by immunoSEQ multiplex PCR, and TCRdb kept only the in-frame ones, dropping some. The repertoire holds approximately 470,000 clones, with around 85% as singletons. The sequenced material came from PBMCs. The receptors stem from a woman in her forties in good health. Some clones in this sample may be carry-over from other donors' samples.

Comments on this clone: A read error likely explains this, since a far larger clone differs by one base. Within the sample, other DNA sequences also encode this same CDR3. This rearrangement joins TRBV2 to TRBJ2-3; D call uncertain. Trimming left V 8 bases short and J 3 bases short, with 6 bases between. CDR1 is SNHLY, CDR2 FYNNEI, per germline. CDR3 length: 11 residues. CDR3 loop: CASRTTDTQYF. The CDR3 bases are TGTGCCAGCCGTACTACAGATACGCAGTATTTT.

Concerning this clone: A far larger clone is one nucleotide away, so this likely arose from a read error. This chain connects TRBV2 to TRBJ2-2; D may be TRBD1 or TRBD2 (5 bases each). The CDR3 has 16 residues. Germline V gives CDR1 SNHLY, CDR2 FYNNEI. V lost 2 bases and J lost 0, with 10 bases in between. The CDR3 nucleotides are TGTGCCAGCAGTGAACAGGGAGTTACGAACACCGGGGAGCTGTTTTTT. This encodes CASSEQGVTNTGELFF.

V and J are TRBV5-1 and TRBJ2-7; perhaps TRBD2 as D (6 bases). The ends were cut back, 1 base at V and 3 bases at J, with 14 bases in the middle. CDR1 and CDR2 (germline): SGHRS, YFSETQ. The CDR3 length is 15 residues. The CDR3 coding sequence is TGCGCCAGCAGCTTGTTAACGGGAGAAAGCTACGAGCAGTACTTC. Its protein is CASSLLTGESYEQYF.

This clone was counted a single time. J is TRBJ2-1 and V is TRBV7-9; D is possibly TRBD1 (6 bases). Trimming shortened V by 8 bases and J by 10 bases, and 15 bases separated the two germline ends. CDR1 and CDR2 from the germline V gene are SEHNR and FQNEAQ (reference sequence). The CDR3 has 12 amino acids. CDR3 bases: TGTGCCAGCGGCTACAGGGCCCGGGAGCAGTTCTTC. It specifies CASGYRAREQFF.

The chain uses TRBV7-2 and TRBJ2-5; no clear D. Trimming stripped 0 bases from V and 11 bases from J, with 13 bases between. The CDR3 consists of 13 residues. Germline V lookup: CDR1 SGHTA, CDR2 FQGNSA. The CDR3 sequence is CASSLAWGMEQYF. The CDR3 DNA sequence: TGTGCCAGCAGCTTAGCCTGGGGAATGGAGCAGTACTTC.

The J gene is TRBJ1-2, the V gene TRBV6-5, with D possibly being TRBD1 (6 bases). This CDR3 has 14 amino acids. The germline gives CDR1 MNHEY, CDR2 SVGAGI. V was clipped by 4 bases and J by 4 bases, with 13 bases between them. In DNA form, the CDR3 reads TGTGCCAGCAGTTCAGGGGAGGTTGGCTATGGCTACACCTTC. Translated, it gives CASSSGEVGYGYTF.

This clone was observed once. A far larger clone is just one base off, so this is likely a read error. Different DNA sequences within this sample yield the same CDR3. This rearrangement joins TRBV27 to TRBJ2-7; D gene ambiguous. Trimming shortened V by 7 bases and J by 4 bases, and 11 bases separated the two germline ends. Germline V gives CDR1 MNHEY, CDR2 SMNVEV (reference sequence). This CDR3 is 12 amino acids long. CDR3 residues: CASMSPSYEQYF. DNA for the CDR3: TGTGCCAGCATGTCCCCCTCGTACGAGCAGTACTTC.

Comments on this clone: This likely reflects a read error, since a far larger clone is one base away. The chain's CDR3 is CASTARGTEALF. The CDR3 nucleotides are TGTGCCAGCACCGCCCGCGGCACTGAAGCTCTCTTT. The chain employs TRBV28 and TRBJ1-1; D is ambiguous. Germline-derived CDR1 and CDR2 are MDHEN and SYDVKM. This CDR3 comprises 12 residues.

Comments on this clone: Just one base apart from a much larger clone, this may be a read error. Other DNA sequences of this sample code for an identical CDR3. The chain is built from TRBV21-1 and TRBJ2-4; the table gives TRBD2 as D, unverified against the DNA. TRBV21-1 is a pseudogene. The CDR3 runs to 17 residues. The DNA for the CDR3 is TGTGCTAGCAGCACCTGTAGCGGGGGACTAGCCAAAAACATTCAGTACTTC. It yields the protein CASSTCSGGLAKNIQYF.

CDR3: CAISGQNLNNEQFF. In DNA form, the CDR3 reads TGTGCCATCAGTGGACAGAATTTAAACAATGAGCAGTTCTTC. The V call is TRBV10-3, the J call TRBJ2-1, with D tentatively TRBD1 (5 bases). This CDR3 contains 14 residues. The germline V gene has CDR1 ENHRY and CDR2 SYGVKD. V lost 4 bases and J lost 5, with 12 bases in between.

The chain carries TRBV29-1 and TRBJ2-7; 9 bases align to TRBD1. V lost 5 bases and J lost 3; bases outside the gene matches: 5. Germline lookup yields CDR1 SQVTM and CDR2 ANQGSEA. This CDR3 has 13 amino acids. CDR3 region: CSVYGTGNYEQYF. The CDR3 DNA sequence: TGCAGCGTTTACGGGACAGGGAACTACGAGCAGTACTTC.

This clone has only a few counts. CDR3 nucleotide sequence: TGTGCCAGCAGGGGTGAAGCTTTCTTT. Amino acids: CASRGEAFF. The V and J genes are TRBV6-4 and TRBJ1-1, with D uncertain. The CDR3 has 9 amino acids. CDR1 is MRHNA and CDR2 is SNTAGT in the germline V gene. Trimming pared 6 bases from V and 7 bases from J, leaving 3 bases between.

To note about this clone: Only one base separates this from a far larger clonotype, so it likely reflects a read error. The same CDR3 can be traced to other DNA sequences in this sample. The chain employs TRBV28 and TRBJ2-3; a possible D gene is TRBD2 (6 bases). Trimming pared 2 bases from V and 6 bases from J, leaving 15 bases between. The length of the CDR3 is 15 residues. Germline CDR1 reads MDHEN; CDR2 reads SYDVKM. As DNA, the CDR3 is TGTGCCAGCAGTTTAGCTGGAGGGCCCGGGGATACGCAGTATTTT. It is translated as CASSLAGGPGDTQYF.

As concerns this clone: A far larger clone is just one base off, so this is likely a read error. V gene TRBV25-1 combines with J gene TRBJ2-5; D possibly corresponds to TRBD1 (6 bases). The J call may be in error: the DNA end matches TRBJ2-7 better. The germline V gene has CDR1 MGHDK and CDR2 SYGVNS. This CDR3 spans 14 amino acids. This chain's CDR3 is CASGVQGRSYEQYF. The CDR3 DNA follows: TGTGCCAGCGGCGTACAGGGTCGATCCTACGAGCAGTACTTC.

Concerning this clone itself: Other DNA sequences in this specimen translate into the identical CDR3. The genes are TRBV7-9 and TRBJ2-5; D not resolved. Germline V CDR1 and CDR2: SEHNR, FQNEAQ (reference sequence). The CDR3 extends over 13 amino acids. With 7 bases removed from V and 4 bases from J, the gap between germline ends came to 13 bases. The CDR3 here is CASNQAGGETQYF. The CDR3 DNA follows: TGTGCCAGCAACCAGGCCGGTGGAGAGACCCAGTACTTC.

The chain couples TRBV28 to TRBJ2-2, with TRBD2 matching over 9 bases. This CDR3 is built from 17 residues. From germline, CDR1 is MDHEN and CDR2 SYDVKM. J was trimmed by 3 bases and V by 4 bases; bases with no gene match: 9. CDR3 bases: TGTGCCAGCAGTTGGGGTAGCGGGAGTAGTGACACCGGGGAGCTGTTTTTT. Its translation is CASSWGSGSSDTGELFF. Looking up the rest from reference TRBV28 and TRBJ2-2 gives the full variable domain: DVKVTQSSRYLVKRTGEKVFLECVQDMDHENMFWYRQDPGLGLRLIYFSYDVKMKEKGDIPEGYSVSREKKERFSLILESASTNQTSMYLCASSWGSGSSDTGELFFGEGSRLTVL.

The chain couples TRBV5-1 to TRBJ2-4; D is possibly TRBD1 (5 bases). Germline-derived CDR1 and CDR2 are SGHRS and YFSETQ. The V and J ends lost 0 bases and 8 bases respectively, with 9 bases between them. The CDR3 loop spans 13 amino acids. The CDR3 region has the DNA TGCGCCAGCAGCTTGGCCCTAGGGGACATTCAGTACTTC. This codes for CASSLALGDIQYF.

V and J are TRBV29-1 and TRBJ2-2; 8 bases line up with TRBD2. The germline gives CDR1 SQVTM, CDR2 ANQGSEA. The CDR3 has 14 residues. The V and J ends lost 3 bases and 1 base, in that order; junction bases with no gene match: 1. CDR3 protein: CSVDLAGNTGELFF. CDR3 nucleotide sequence: TGCAGCGTTGATCTAGCGGGGAACACCGGGGAGCTGTTTTTT.

The J gene is TRBJ2-1, the V gene TRBV5-1, with 7 bases that match TRBD1. The CDR3 sequence is 16 residues long. The V and J ends lost 4 bases and 4 bases, in that order; junction bases with no gene match: 11. Per the germline V gene, CDR1 is SGHRS and CDR2 is YFSETQ. This CDR3 reads CASSPTGTELYNEQFF. In DNA form, the CDR3 reads TGCGCCAGCAGCCCCACCGGGACAGAGCTATACAATGAGCAGTTCTTC.

In the case of this clone: A far larger clone is a single base away, which makes a read error likely. This is likely a read error, given that the CDR3 carries no conserved phenylalanine or tryptophan at its end. At the DNA level, this CDR3 is encoded by other sequences in the same sample as well. The rearrangement links TRBV4-1 to TRBJ1-1; TRBD1 aligns across 10 bases. Germline V gene lookup returns CDR1 MGHRA and CDR2 YSYEKL. The CDR3 extends over 14 amino acids. As DNA, the CDR3 is TGCGCCAGCAGCCGGGGACAGGGGAACAATGAAGCTTTCCTT. This encodes CASSRGQGNNEAFL.

Points on this clone: Given a far larger clone just one base away, this is likely a sequencing read error. V gene TRBV4-2 combines with J gene TRBJ2-7; D possibly corresponds to TRBD1 (5 bases). Germline-derived CDR1 and CDR2 are LGHNA and YNFKEQ. The CDR3 loop spans 11 amino acids. The V gene lost 2 bases and the J gene lost 6 bases, with 5 bases spanning the gap. The CDR3, as DNA: TGTGCCAGCAGCCAACAGGGCGAGCAGTACTTC. This codes for CASSQQGEQYF.

The chain has TRBV9 and TRBJ1-1, with unresolved D. The V end lost 4 bases, the J end lost 0 bases, and 7 bases lay between the germline ends. From germline, CDR1 is SGDLS and CDR2 YYNGEE. CDR3 size: 13 residues. The CDR3 spells CASSPHLNTEAFF. The CDR3 nucleotides read TGTGCCAGCAGCCCCCACTTGAACACTGAAGCTTTCTTT.